Shown below are 27 T cell receptor beta chains from a single sample sequenced in a study of CD8 T cells in ankylosing spondylitis. Overall study findings and caveats: Seemingly distinctive of ankylosing spondylitis blood was a TCR beta motif formed by eight highly homologous variants.

TCRdb passed the 5' RACE reads through MiXCR, listing each CDR3 protein once. The table includes a few hundred thousand distinct CDR3 sequences, approximately 20% detected once. No antigen has been identified for these receptors. The source material was blood, either unsorted or a sorted T cell fraction (not recorded which). The receptors were gathered from a male donor with ankylosing spondylitis.

The chain combines TRBV12-3 or TRBV12-4 with TRBJ2-2; no clear D gene. The CDR3 runs to 11 residues. V was pared by 5 bases and J by 9 bases, with 7 bases between. CDR3 protein: CASSVTWELFF. The CDR3 nucleotides read TGTGCCAGCAGTGTGACCTGGGAGCTGTTTTTT.

In this sample, this clonotype turned up many times. V is TRBV2 and J is TRBJ1-5; the D is unclear. CDR1 is SNHLY, CDR2 FYNNEI, per germline. The CDR3 has 14 residues. Trimming stripped 8 bases from V and 1 base from J, with 12 bases between. For the CDR3, the DNA is TGTGCCAGCGGGCAGAAATTAAGCAATCAGCCCCAGCATTTT. Translation gives CASGQKLSNQPQHF.

The sample holds many counts of this clonotype. This chain connects TRBV7-9 to TRBJ2-5; 11 positions agree with TRBD2. This CDR3 region has 15 residues. V lost 6 bases and J lost 5; bases outside the gene matches: 8. Germline CDR1 and CDR2: SEHNR and FQNEAQ (reference sequence). The CDR3 region is CASSPATSGIETQYF. CDR3 DNA sequence: TGTGCCAGCAGTCCCGCGACTAGCGGGATTGAGACCCAGTACTTC.

This clonotype occurred a few times. The chain has TRBV6-1 and TRBJ2-7, with 12 positions matching TRBD1. The CDR3 has 15 amino acids. CDR1 is MNHNS, CDR2 SASEGT, per germline. With 4 bases clipped from V and 7 bases from J, the junction kept 8 bases outside the gene matches. CDR3 nucleotides: TGTGCCAGCAGTGGACCGGGACAGGGGGCTGGTGAGCAGTACTTC. Amino acids: CASSGPGQGAGEQYF.

By frequency in the sample, this clonotype is medium-sized (0.01 to 0.1%). CDR3 protein: CASSGANSYNEQFF. The CDR3 DNA sequence: TGTGCCAGCAGCGGTGCCAACTCCTACAATGAGCAGTTCTTC. The genes are TRBV9 and TRBJ2-1, with D hard to call. Looked up from germline, CDR1 is SGDLS and CDR2 is YYNGEE. The V gene lost 3 bases and the J gene lost 0 bases, with 7 bases spanning the gap. This CDR3 has 14 amino acids.

This clonotype was observed a few times. This chain uses TRBV9 with TRBJ2-7, with 14 nucleotides matching TRBD2. This CDR3 has 18 residues. Germline V lookup: CDR1 SGDLS, CDR2 YYNGEE. The V gene end was trimmed by 4 bases and the J gene end by 0 bases; junction bases not matched to a gene: 9. The CDR3 spells CASSPLTGTSGGSYEQYF. CDR3 bases: TGTGCCAGCAGCCCCTTAACAGGGACTAGCGGGGGCTCCTACGAGCAGTACTTC.

There are a few counts of this clonotype. The chain recombines TRBV14 with TRBJ1-2; 7 nucleotides agree with TRBD1. V lost 6 bases, J lost 5 bases, and 9 bases stayed unmatched. The CDR3 extends over 14 amino acids. The germline gives CDR1 SGHDN, CDR2 FVKESK. DNA for the CDR3: TGTGCCAGCAGTCCTAGGGGGCCGGTATATGGCTACACCTTC. This codes for CASSPRGPVYGYTF.

This clonotype was counted at least ten times. V gene TRBV20-1 combines with J gene TRBJ2-3; D may be TRBD1 (5 bases). The V gene lost 3 bases and the J gene lost 0 bases, with 10 bases spanning the gap. The CDR3 has 14 residues. From germline, CDR1 is DFQATT and CDR2 SNEGSKA (reference sequence). The CDR3 sequence: CSASLAGSTDTQYF. In DNA form, the CDR3 reads TGCAGTGCTAGTTTGGCAGGGAGCACAGATACGCAGTATTTT.

J is TRBJ2-1 and V is TRBV30; D is ambiguous. Trimming took off 2 bases at V and 0 bases at J, with 5 bases between the two ends. CDR3 size: 13 residues. Germline assignment: CDR1 GTSNPN and CDR2 SVGIG (reference sequence). DNA for the CDR3: TGTGCCTGGAGTAGGAGCTCCTACAATGAGCAGTTCTTC. Encoded protein: CAWSRSSYNEQFF.

This clonotype was seen only once. J is TRBJ2-7 and V is TRBV11-1; 7 nucleotides line up with TRBD1. CDR3 length: 17 amino acids. V shed 2 bases and J 2 bases; nucleotides not matched to a gene: 12. Germline V lookup: CDR1 SGHAT, CDR2 FQDESV (reference sequence). The CDR3 loop reads CASSLPRQGTATYEQYF. The CDR3 DNA is TGTGCCAGCAGCTTACCCCGACAGGGTACCGCAACCTACGAGCAGTACTTC.

V gene TRBV2 combines with J gene TRBJ2-1; no definite D call. Trimming removed 6 bases at V and 4 bases at J, with 22 bases between. This CDR3 comprises 17 residues. CDR1 is SNHLY and CDR2 is FYNNEI in the germline V gene. The CDR3 protein is CASSHDRNVSLYNEQFF. The CDR3 DNA sequence: TGTGCCAGCAGCCATGACCGCAATGTTTCCCTATACAATGAGCAGTTCTTC.

V and J are TRBV12-3 or TRBV12-4 and TRBJ2-1, with TRBD2 matching 10 bases. The CDR3 contains 16 residues. The V gene end was trimmed by 3 bases and the J gene end by 8 bases; junction bases not matched to a gene: 10. The CDR3 sequence is CASSLTLAGVLDEQFF. The DNA of the CDR3 is TGTGCCAGCAGTTTGACCCTAGCGGGAGTTCTGGATGAGCAGTTCTTC.

This clonotype was recorded at least ten times. The gene calls are TRBV19 and TRBJ2-3; no clear D gene. V shed 7 bases and J shed 0 bases, with 11 bases lying between them. The CDR3 runs to 14 residues. Germline V gene sequence: CDR1 LNHDA, CDR2 SQIVND (reference sequence). CDR3 sequence (DNA): TGTGCCAGTACATCAAGAGCTAGCACAGATACGCAGTATTTT. Translated, it gives CASTSRASTDTQYF.

This clonotype has only a few counts. The chain links TRBV28 to TRBJ2-1; D call uncertain. Trimming took off 3 bases at V and 5 bases at J, with 8 bases between the two ends. The CDR3 length is 13 residues. The germline V gene encodes CDR1 MDHEN and CDR2 SYDVKM. CDR3 sequence reads: CASSLPENNEQFF. CDR3 sequence (DNA): TGTGCCAGCAGTTTGCCCGAAAACAATGAGCAGTTCTTC.

CDR3 protein: CASSQDAGLASYEQYF. As DNA, the CDR3 is TGCGCCAGCAGCCAAGATGCGGGACTAGCGAGTTACGAGCAGTACTTC. This chain joins TRBV4-1 and TRBJ2-7; 10 nucleotides line up with TRBD2. V was clipped by 0 bases and J by 4 bases; unmatched bases: 6. Germline V gives CDR1 MGHRA, CDR2 YSYEKL. This CDR3 contains 16 residues.

In its sample, this clonotype was seen many times. The rearrangement links TRBV4-1 to TRBJ1-1, with 7 positions matching TRBD1. This CDR3 spans 15 amino acids. Germline assignment: CDR1 MGHRA and CDR2 YSYEKL. J lost 4 bases, V lost 3 bases, and 8 bases had no gene match. The CDR3 DNA sequence: TGCGCCAGCAGCCATGAACACAGGGGAGGCACTGAAGCTTTCTTT. Its translation is CASSHEHRGGTEAFF.

This clonotype was counted between two and nine times. The chain joins TRBV9 to TRBJ2-1, with D hard to call. The CDR3 runs 13 residues. Trimming took 3 bases from V and 12 from J, leaving 16 bases between them. Germline CDR1 is SGDLS and CDR2 is YYNGEE. The CDR3 reads CASSETPPAMQFF. The CDR3 DNA follows: TGTGCCAGCAGCGAGACCCCTCCAGCGATGCAGTTCTTC.

J is TRBJ2-5 and V is TRBV11-2, with TRBD1 matching over 7 bases. Per the germline V gene, CDR1 is SGHAT and CDR2 is FQNNGV. The CDR3 consists of 15 residues. Trimming removed 8 bases from V and 5 bases from J; junction bases left unmatched: 14. CDR3 sequence reads: CASFRGLNDWETQYF. The CDR3 nucleotides are TGTGCCAGCTTTAGGGGGCTAAATGATTGGGAGACCCAGTACTTC. The full variable domain, rest sourced from reference TRBV11-2 and TRBJ2-5, is EAGVAQSPRYKIIEKRQSVAFWCNPISGHATLYWYQQILGQGPKLLIQFQNNGVVDDSQLPKDRFSAERLKGVDSTLKIQPAKLEDSAVYLCASFRGLNDWETQYFGPGTRLLVL.

The chain uses TRBV12-3 or TRBV12-4 and TRBJ1-2; 7 bases align to TRBD1. The CDR3 has 16 residues. V lost 1 base, J lost 5 bases, and 10 bases stayed unmatched. In nucleotides, the CDR3 is TGTGCCAGCAGTTTAGGTTGGCAGGGGGAGGGATATGGCTACACCTTC. It translates to CASSLGWQGEGYGYTF.

In its sample, this clonotype was seen a few times. V and J are TRBV7-2 and TRBJ2-3; possible D gene TRBD1, 5 bases. The CDR3 contains 15 residues. CDR1 SGHTA and CDR2 FQGNSA come from the germline V gene. Trimming shortened V by 1 base and J by 0 bases, and 8 bases separated the two germline ends. CDR3 nucleotides: TGTGCCAGCAGCTTAGTGGGGCCTAGCACAGATACGCAGTATTTT. Amino acids: CASSLVGPSTDTQYF. Combining the CDR3 with reference TRBV7-2 and TRBJ2-3 gives the whole variable domain GAGVSQSPSNKVTEKGKDVELRCDPISGHTALYWYRQSLGQGLEFLIYFQGNSAPDKSGLPSDRFSAERTGGSVSTLTIQRTQQEDSAVYLCASSLVGPSTDTQYFGPGTRLTVL.

In regard to this clonotype: A read error may explain this, as a much larger clone is one base away. J is TRBJ2-2 and V is TRBV12-3 or TRBV12-4, with a possible D match to TRBD2 (7 bases). Trimming took 8 bases from V and 0 from J, leaving 13 bases between them. The CDR3 has 15 residues. The CDR3 nucleotides are TGTGCCAGCCGGGGGGCCACCCCGAACACCGGGGAGCTGTTTTTT. Protein sequence: CASRGATPNTGELFF.

The chain couples TRBV9 to TRBJ2-2, with D unclear. V was pared by 5 bases and J by 9 bases, with 8 bases between. Germline V lookup: CDR1 SGDLS, CDR2 YYNGEE. This CDR3 is built from 11 residues. In nucleotides, the CDR3 is TGTGCCAGCAGTTCTCCCCGGGAGCTGTTTTTT. Translated: CASSSPRELFF.

Only a few counts were recorded for this clonotype. The rearrangement links TRBV30 to TRBJ2-7; D uncertain. Trimming shortened V by 5 bases and J by 3 bases, and 8 bases separated the two germline ends. Germline V gives CDR1 GTSNPN, CDR2 SVGIG (reference sequence). The length of the CDR3 is 11 residues. This CDR3 reads CAWGSFYEQYF. CDR3 coding DNA: TGTGCCTGGGGCTCCTTCTACGAGCAGTACTTC.

This clonotype was seen a few times. This sequence joins TRBV4-1 and TRBJ2-7, with 9 bases aligning to TRBD2. V was pared by 0 bases and J by 6 bases, with 9 bases of the junction left unmatched. Germline CDR1 MGHRA, CDR2 YSYEKL. This CDR3 has 16 residues. The CDR3 nucleotides are TGCGCCAGCAGCCAAGATCCGGTAGCGGGAGTTGGCGAGCAGTACTTC. It codes for CASSQDPVAGVGEQYF.

The chain employs TRBV7-9 and TRBJ1-5; D is uncertain. The CDR3 spans 14 residues. V dropped 8 bases and J dropped 2 bases, with 13 bases sitting between them. The germline V gene has CDR1 SEHNR and CDR2 FQNEAQ (reference sequence). Written as DNA, the CDR3 is TGTGCCAGCGCGGGGAGCGCGGGCAATCAGCCCCAGCATTTT. Translation gives CASAGSAGNQPQHF.

This chain joins TRBV28 and TRBJ2-1, with D perhaps matching TRBD1 (6 bases). Between the trimmed V and J ends, which lost 6 bases and 5 bases, there was a span of 17 bases. The V gene's germline CDR1 is MDHEN and CDR2 SYDVKM. This CDR3 is 15 amino acids long. CDR3 loop: CASSARLDRNNEQFF. The CDR3 DNA sequence: TGTGCCAGCAGCGCACGGCTTGACAGGAACAATGAGCAGTTCTTC.

The chain has TRBV20-1 and TRBJ2-7; D not resolved. The length of the CDR3 is 16 residues. The germline gives CDR1 DFQATT, CDR2 SNEGSKA (reference sequence). The V and J ends lost 0 bases and 0 bases respectively, with 15 bases between them. The CDR3 loop reads CSARDTGNSSSYEQYF. The DNA for the CDR3 is TGCAGTGCTAGAGATACTGGAAACTCTAGCTCCTACGAGCAGTACTTC.